One and the same sample provided the 10 T cell receptor beta chains below, sequenced in a study of control samples from healthy donors and cancer patients. Repertoires were generated with immunoSEQ multiplex PCR, while TCRdb's copy carries only in-frame clones and drops some. The sample carries 140,000 to 150,000 clones, roughly 90% recorded once. The sample was blood. These receptors were obtained from a man between 25 and 39 years old in good health.

The chain employs TRBV24-1 and TRBJ2-1; 10 bases fit TRBD2. After removal of 4 bases from V and 4 bases from J, the junction contained 12 bases not matched to a gene. The CDR3 runs to 18 residues. In germline, CDR1 is KGHDR, CDR2 SFDVKD. The CDR3, as DNA: TGTGCCACCAGTGACCCGAGGGCTAGCGGGGGTAATTACAATGAGCAGTTCTTC. Translation: CATSDPRASGGNYNEQFF.

The rearrangement uses TRBV7-8 and TRBJ2-7; the match to TRBD1 covers 7 bases. J was trimmed by 5 bases and V by 4 bases; bases with no gene match: 8. CDR3 length: 14 amino acids. Germline lookup yields CDR1 SGHVS and CDR2 FQNEAQ. The CDR3, as DNA: TGTGCCAGCAGCTCCGACAGGGATCGACACGAGCAGTACTTC. Protein product: CASSSDRDRHEQYF.

This clone appeared a few times. The chain employs TRBV30 and TRBJ2-2; 9 nucleotides align to TRBD1. The CDR3 has 15 residues. The germline CDR1 and CDR2 sequences are GTSNPN and SVGIG (reference sequence). Unmatched junction bases numbered 2, after V lost 0 bases and J lost 3 bases. The CDR3 nucleotides are TGTGCCTGGAGTGTTGGGGACAGGGACACCGGGGAGCTGTTTTTT. This gives the protein CAWSVGDRDTGELFF.

This CDR3 reads CASSESTQAGAGDEQYF. In nucleotides, the CDR3 is TGCGCCAGCAGTGAGTCGACTCAGGCAGGGGCGGGGGACGAGCAGTACTTC. The chain has TRBV10-1 and TRBJ2-7; D might be TRBD2 (7 bases). The V gene lost 0 bases and the J gene lost 5 bases, with 20 bases spanning the gap. There are 17 residues in the CDR3. CDR1 and CDR2 (germline): WNHNN, SYGVQD (reference sequence).

This chain joins TRBV12-3 or TRBV12-4 and TRBJ1-6; no reliable D call. The CDR3 is made up of 12 amino acids. The germline V and J ends were trimmed by 2 bases and 7 bases, with 3 bases remaining between them. As DNA, the CDR3 is TGTGCCAGCAGTTTACCGAATTCACCCCTCCACTTT. This codes for CASSLPNSPLHF.

The gene calls are TRBV7-3 and TRBJ2-5, with D possibly being TRBD1 (6 bases). Trimming shortened V by 1 base and J by 5 bases, and 23 bases separated the two germline ends. The germline V gene encodes CDR1 SGHTA and CDR2 FQGTGA. The CDR3 is 18 residues long. CDR3 nucleotides: TGTGCCAGCAGCTTAAAAGGGGGTGGGACCGACGGTGGGGAGACCCAGTACTTC. It encodes CASSLKGGGTDGGETQYF.

V gene TRBV5-8 combines with J gene TRBJ1-1, with D unclear. V shed 1 base and J shed 11 bases, with 12 bases lying between them. CDR3 length equals 12 residues. Germline lookup yields CDR1 SGHTS and CDR2 YDEGEE. The CDR3 reads CASSLFGEYAFF. CDR3 bases: TGTGCCAGCAGCTTGTTTGGGGAGTATGCTTTCTTT.

The J gene is TRBJ2-5, the V gene TRBV5-1; D not resolved. The V end lost 3 bases, the J end lost 4 bases, and 13 bases lay between the germline ends. The CDR3 totals 14 residues. CDR1 and CDR2 from the germline V gene are SGHRS and YFSETQ. The CDR3 DNA sequence: TGCGCCAGCAGCTCCCCGGGCCTGGGAGAGACCCAGTACTTC. It is translated as CASSSPGLGETQYF.

The rearrangement links TRBV23-1 to TRBJ2-7; unclear D gene. TRBV23-1 is marked as an open reading frame, function uncertain. Deletions cut 0 bases from V and 1 base from J, with 7 bases between. The CDR3 runs to 14 residues. In DNA, the CDR3 is TGCGCCAGCAGTCAATCCCGCAGTTCCTACGAGCAGTACTTC. It specifies CASSQSRSSYEQYF.

The gene calls are TRBV24-1 and TRBJ2-5; D assignment may be TRBD1 or TRBD2 (5 bases each). V was cut by 3 bases and J by 1 base, with 11 bases left in between. There are 15 residues in the CDR3. Germline values: CDR1 KGHDR, CDR2 SFDVKD. CDR3 in DNA: TGTGCCACCAGTGATGCCGGGACCCGCCAAGAGACCCAGTACTTC. Translating it yields CATSDAGTRQETQYF.